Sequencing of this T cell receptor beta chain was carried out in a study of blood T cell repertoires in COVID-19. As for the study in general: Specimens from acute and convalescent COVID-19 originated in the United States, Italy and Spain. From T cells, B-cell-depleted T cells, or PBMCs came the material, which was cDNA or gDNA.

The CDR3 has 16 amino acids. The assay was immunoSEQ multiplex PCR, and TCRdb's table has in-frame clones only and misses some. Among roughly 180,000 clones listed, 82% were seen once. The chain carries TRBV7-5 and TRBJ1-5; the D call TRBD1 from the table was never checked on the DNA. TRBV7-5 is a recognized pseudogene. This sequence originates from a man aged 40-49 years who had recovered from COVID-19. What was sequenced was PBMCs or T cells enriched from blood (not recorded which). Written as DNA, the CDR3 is TGTGCCAGAAGCCGATGGGGCGACACCCGCAATCAGCCCCAGCATTTT. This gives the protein CARSRWGDTRNQPQHF.